This is a list of T cell receptor beta chains from one sample in a study of shared clonotypes between healthy human individuals. Libraries were prepared by immunoSEQ multiplex PCR; TCRdb keeps only in-frame clonotypes and omits some of them. Of some 2,000,000 clones in the sample, 85% to 95% were seen once. The sequencing input was naive CD8+ T cells sorted from blood. All receptors come from a man aged 18 to 30 in good health. Both conserved end residues are part of each CDR3. A D gene is named only where the DNA matches it firmly. Size tells how often a clone was seen (once, few, many) or the class of an expanded clone, and some rows leave it out.

abundance	v_gene	d_gene	j_gene	len	CDR3aa	CDR3nt
NA	TRBV28	NA	TRBJ1-1	15	CASRPSGSLITEAFF	TGTGCCAGCAGGCCCTCAGGGTCCCTAATAACTGAAGCTTTCTTT
once	TRBV4-1	NA	TRBJ2-1	16	CASSQEGVGSYNEQFF	TGCGCCAGCAGCCAGGAGGGTGTTGGCTCCTACAATGAGCAGTTCTTC
NA	TRBV5-6	NA	TRBJ2-1	14	CASSPPGGYNEQFF	TGTGCCAGCAGCCCTCCCGGGGGTTACAATGAGCAGTTCTTC
NA	TRBV10-3	NA	TRBJ2-1	12	CAIAGSYNEQFF	TGTGCCATAGCGGGCTCCTACAATGAGCAGTTCTTC
NA	TRBV20-1	NA	TRBJ2-3	11	CSARPGDTQYF	TGCAGTGCCCGACCGGGAGATACGCAGTATTTT
NA	TRBV7-9	TRBD1	TRBJ1-1	15	CASSQQGGEYTEAFF	TGTGCCAGCAGCCAACAGGGGGGTGAGTACACTGAAGCTTTCTTT
NA	TRBV4-3	TRBD2	TRBJ2-2	21	CASSPGTSGTGRWVETGELFF	TGCGCCAGCAGCCCGGGGACTAGCGGAACAGGGCGGTGGGTTGAAACCGGGGAGCTGTTTTTT
NA	TRBV6-5	TRBD1	TRBJ1-2	16	CASSYLGQGLNYGYTF	TGTGCCAGCAGTTACCTCGGACAGGGGTTGAACTATGGCTACACCTTC
NA	TRBV6-6	NA	TRBJ2-1	13	CASSYYRDAEQFF	TGTGCCAGCAGTTACTATCGGGACGCTGAGCAGTTCTTC
NA	TRBV6-5	NA	TRBJ2-5	14	CASSYSLEEETQYF	TGTGCCAGCAGTTATTCCCTAGAAGAAGAGACCCAGTACTTC
NA	TRBV7-2	TRBD1	TRBJ2-2	18	CASSFPRTGATNTGELFF	TGTGCCAGCAGCTTCCCTAGGACAGGGGCGACGAACACCGGGGAGCTGTTTTTT
NA	TRBV7-2	NA	TRBJ2-7	14	CASSLAGGQYEQYF	TGTGCCAGCAGCTTAGCGGGGGGGCAGTACGAGCAGTACTTC
NA	TRBV6-1	TRBD1	TRBJ2-7	15	CASSEGTGASYEQYF	TGTGCCAGCAGTGAAGGGACAGGGGCTTCCTACGAGCAGTACTTC
few	TRBV11-2	NA	TRBJ2-2	15	CASSPPGFLLGELFF	TGTGCCAGCAGCCCTCCAGGCTTTCTCCTCGGGGAGCTGTTTTTT
NA	TRBV28	NA	TRBJ2-5	15	CASSLPRDREETQYF	TGTGCCAGCAGTTTACCTCGGGACCGCGAGGAGACCCAGTACTTC
NA	TRBV5-1	TRBD2	TRBJ2-5	14	CASSYLGGQETQYF	TGCGCCAGCAGCTATTTGGGGGGGCAAGAGACCCAGTACTTC
NA	TRBV6-5	TRBD1	TRBJ2-5	16	CASSYGTVPSEETQYF	TGTGCCAGCAGTTACGGGACAGTCCCATCCGAAGAGACCCAGTACTTC
NA	TRBV30	NA	TRBJ1-1	13	CAWAIQVNTEAFF	TGTGCCTGGGCTATACAGGTAAACACTGAAGCTTTCTTT
NA	TRBV6-5	TRBD1	TRBJ1-2	15	CASSSVQGQPYGYTF	TGTGCCAGCAGTTCAGTCCAGGGACAGCCTTATGGCTACACCTTC
once	TRBV27	NA	TRBJ2-7	14	CASSLIDRPYEQYF	TGTGCCAGCAGTTTGATAGACAGACCCTACGAGCAGTACTTC
NA	TRBV2	NA	TRBJ2-7	12	CASNRGAYEQYF	TGTGCCAGCAATCGAGGGGCCTACGAGCAGTACTTC
once	TRBV27	NA	TRBJ2-7	15	CASSGQQLGAYEQYF	TGTGCCAGCAGTGGCCAGCAGCTGGGGGCCTACGAGCAGTACTTC
NA	TRBV4-3	NA	TRBJ2-1	18	CASSQADPRYEGDNEQFF	TGCGCCAGCAGCCAAGCCGACCCAAGGTATGAGGGAGACAATGAGCAGTTCTTC
NA	TRBV9	TRBD2	TRBJ2-3	15	CASSGGTSAISTQYF	TGTGCCAGCAGCGGTGGGACTAGCGCTATCTCTACGCAGTATTTT
NA	TRBV27	NA	TRBJ1-3	14	CASRSGVSQNTIYF	TGTGCCAGCAGGTCAGGGGTTAGTCAAAACACCATATATTTT
NA	TRBV21-1	NA	TRBJ2-7	16	CASTEVPVVCGYEQYF	TGTGCCAGCACCGAGGTTCCAGTGGTGTGTGGCTACGAGCAGTACTTC
NA	TRBV2	NA	TRBJ2-3	12	CASSEPIDTQYF	TGTGCCAGCAGTGAGCCTATAGATACGCAGTATTTT
NA	TRBV2	TRBD2	TRBJ2-7	17	CASSEAQAGGLSYEQYF	TGTGCCAGCAGTGAAGCCCAAGCGGGGGGTCTTTCCTACGAGCAGTACTTC
NA	TRBV6-8	NA	TRBJ2-1	13	CASSYNRVYEQFF	TGTGCCAGCAGTTACAACAGGGTCTATGAGCAGTTCTTC
once	TRBV29-1	TRBD2	TRBJ2-1	20	CSVEGNRGLAGGRAYNEQFF	TGCAGCGTTGAAGGGAACCGGGGACTAGCGGGAGGGAGGGCCTACAATGAGCAGTTCTTC
NA	TRBV4-1	NA	TRBJ2-5	14	CASSQEFRDTSQYF	TGCGCCAGCAGCCAAGAATTCAGAGATACGTCCCAGTACTTC
NA	TRBV27	TRBD1	TRBJ1-6	17	CASSRGPGQANNSPLHF	TGTGCCAGCAGCCGCGGCCCCGGACAGGCAAATAATTCACCCCTCCACTTT
NA	TRBV5-1	TRBD1	TRBJ2-7	14	CASSLRTGVYEQYF	TGCGCCAGCAGCTTAAGGACAGGGGTCTACGAGCAGTACTTC
NA	TRBV7-9	TRBD1	TRBJ2-7	14	CASSFRDRGHEQYF	TGTGCCAGCAGCTTCCGGGACAGGGGCCACGAGCAGTACTTC
NA	TRBV11-2	NA	TRBJ1-4	11	CASSFNEKLFF	TGTGCCAGCAGCTTTAATGAAAAACTGTTTTTT
NA	TRBV27	TRBD2	TRBJ2-7	13	CASSPGTRLEQYF	TGTGCCAGCAGTCCTGGGACTAGACTCGAGCAGTACTTC
NA	TRBV10-3	NA	TRBJ2-3	14	CAIMDPSGTDTQYF	TGTGCCATCATGGATCCTAGCGGCACAGATACGCAGTATTTT
NA	TRBV6-1	NA	TRBJ2-2	15	CASSEDPSRTGELFF	TGTGCCAGCAGTGAAGACCCTAGCCGCACCGGGGAGCTGTTTTTT
NA	TRBV5-1	NA	TRBJ2-5	16	CASSEGVLGSPETQYF	TGCGCCAGCAGCGAGGGGGTACTGGGGAGCCCAGAGACCCAGTACTTC
NA	TRBV5-1	TRBD1	TRBJ2-5	16	CASSLVGDRVLETQYF	TGCGCCAGCAGCTTGGTGGGGGACAGGGTCTTGGAGACCCAGTACTTC
once	TRBV6-5	TRBD1	TRBJ2-7	15	CASSDSRDSSYEQYF	TGTGCCAGCAGCGATAGCCGGGACAGCTCCTACGAGCAGTACTTC
NA	TRBV18	NA	TRBJ1-4	13	CASSPGHREKLFF	TGTGCCAGCTCACCAGGGCACCGTGAAAAACTGTTTTTT
NA	TRBV5-6	TRBD2	TRBJ2-2	16	CASSNGLAGVTGELFF	TGTGCCAGCAGCAACGGACTAGCGGGAGTCACCGGGGAGCTGTTTTTT
NA	TRBV5-6	NA	TRBJ2-3	16	CASSFYWEGNTDTQYF	TGTGCCAGCAGCTTTTATTGGGAAGGGAACACAGATACGCAGTATTTT
NA	TRBV25-1	NA	TRBJ2-3	14	CASSEGTNTDTQYF	TGTGCCAGCAGTGAGGGTACCAACACAGATACGCAGTATTTT
NA	TRBV7-9	TRBD2	TRBJ2-7	15	CASSLGLAGEDEQYF	TGTGCCAGCAGCCTAGGACTAGCGGGGGAGGACGAGCAGTACTTC
NA	TRBV4-1	NA	TRBJ2-2	17	CASSQDAGQYYTGELFF	TGCGCCAGCAGCCAAGATGCGGGACAGTATTACACCGGGGAGCTGTTTTTT